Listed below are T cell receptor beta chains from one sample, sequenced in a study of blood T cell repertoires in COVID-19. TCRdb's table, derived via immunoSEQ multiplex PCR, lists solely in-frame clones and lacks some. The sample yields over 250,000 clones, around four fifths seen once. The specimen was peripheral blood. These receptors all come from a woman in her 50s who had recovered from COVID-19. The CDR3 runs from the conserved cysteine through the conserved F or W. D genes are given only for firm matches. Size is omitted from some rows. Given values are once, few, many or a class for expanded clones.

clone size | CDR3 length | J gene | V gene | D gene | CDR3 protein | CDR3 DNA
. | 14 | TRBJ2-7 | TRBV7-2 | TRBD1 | CASSLDRGRNEQYF | TGTGCCAGCAGCTTAGACAGGGGGCGCAACGAGCAGTACTTC
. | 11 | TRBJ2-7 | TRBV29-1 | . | CSARAGGEQYF | TGCAGCGCGAGGGCCGGGGGAGAGCAGTACTTC
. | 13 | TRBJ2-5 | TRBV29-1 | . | CSVEVNRKETQYF | TGCAGCGTTGAAGTCAACAGGAAAGAGACCCAGTACTTC
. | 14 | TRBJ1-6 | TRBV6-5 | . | CASSQGALDSPLHF | TGTGCCAGCAGCCAAGGGGCCTTGGATTCACCCCTCCACTTT
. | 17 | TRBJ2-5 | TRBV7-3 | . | CASSTRGGGGIGETQYF | TGTGCCAGCAGCACCCGAGGGGGGGGCGGCATTGGGGAGACCCAGTACTTC
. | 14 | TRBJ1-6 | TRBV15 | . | CATSREERGSPLHF | TGTGCCACCAGCAGAGAGGAACGGGGATCACCCCTCCACTTT
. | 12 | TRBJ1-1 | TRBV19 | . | CASKEANTEAFF | TGTGCCAGTAAGGAGGCGAACACTGAAGCTTTCTTT
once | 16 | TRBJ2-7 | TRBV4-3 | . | CASSQAVGGIGGEQYF | TGCGCCAGCAGCCAGGCCGTTGGGGGGATCGGTGGCGAGCAGTACTTC
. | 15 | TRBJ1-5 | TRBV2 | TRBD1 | CASSVEGTGSQPQHF | TGTGCCAGCAGTGTGGAGGGGACAGGGAGCCAGCCCCAGCATTTT
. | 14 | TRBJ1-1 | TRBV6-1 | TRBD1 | CASGGQGMNTEAFF | TGTGCCAGCGGGGGACAGGGGATGAACACTGAAGCTTTCTTT
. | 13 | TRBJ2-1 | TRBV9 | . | CASSVAPNNEQFF | TGTGCCAGCAGCGTAGCCCCAAACAATGAGCAGTTCTTC
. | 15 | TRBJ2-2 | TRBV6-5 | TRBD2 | CASSIAGVLTGELFF | TGTGCCAGCAGTATAGCGGGGGTCCTCACCGGGGAGCTGTTTTTT
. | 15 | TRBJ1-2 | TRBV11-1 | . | CASSLRDDIPYGYTF | TGTGCCAGCAGCTTACGTGATGACATACCCTATGGCTACACCTTC
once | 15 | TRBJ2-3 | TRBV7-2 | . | CASSMERTTTDTQYF | TGTGCCAGCAGCATGGAGCGTACTACCACAGATACGCAGTATTTT
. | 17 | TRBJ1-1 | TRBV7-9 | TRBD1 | CASSSTLLTGGNTEAFF | TGTGCCAGCAGCTCGACCCTTTTAACAGGGGGGAACACTGAAGCTTTCTTT
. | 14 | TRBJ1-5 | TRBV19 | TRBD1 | CASSKTGVNQPQHF | TGTGCCAGTAGTAAGACAGGGGTCAATCAGCCCCAGCATTTT
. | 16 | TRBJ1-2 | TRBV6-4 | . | CASSDNRPREDYGYTF | TGTGCCAGCAGTGATAATCGCCCCAGGGAGGACTATGGCTACACCTTC
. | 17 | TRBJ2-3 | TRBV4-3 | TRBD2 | CASSRLARAGGSDTQYF | TGCGCCAGCAGCCGTCTCGCAAGGGCGGGGGGGTCAGATACGCAGTATTTT
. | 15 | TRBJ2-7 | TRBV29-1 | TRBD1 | CSVEVPTGTSYEQYF | TGCAGCGTTGAAGTGCCGACAGGGACCTCCTACGAGCAGTACTTC
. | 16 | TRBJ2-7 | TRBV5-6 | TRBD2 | CASTFRALAGGYEQYF | TGTGCCAGCACCTTTCGGGCTCTAGCGGGGGGCTACGAGCAGTACTTC
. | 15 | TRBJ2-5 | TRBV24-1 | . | CATSDLTGYQETQYF | TGTGCCACCAGTGATCTGACAGGCTACCAAGAGACCCAGTACTTC
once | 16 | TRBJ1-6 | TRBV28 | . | CASRPQGTRGHSPLHF | TGTGCCAGCAGGCCCCAAGGAACGAGAGGCCATTCACCCCTCCACTTT
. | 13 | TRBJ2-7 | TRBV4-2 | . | CASSQVLGDEQYF | TGTGCCAGCAGCCAAGTACTAGGCGACGAGCAGTACTTC
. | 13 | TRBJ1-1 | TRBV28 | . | CASSFAGGTEAFF | TGTGCCAGCAGTTTTGCCGGGGGCACTGAAGCTTTCTTT
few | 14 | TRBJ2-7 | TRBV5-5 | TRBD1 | CASSRQTGIDEQYF | TGTGCCAGCAGTCGACAGACAGGGATCGACGAGCAGTACTTC
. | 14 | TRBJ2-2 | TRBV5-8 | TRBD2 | CASSLLLAAGELFF | TGTGCCAGCAGCTTGTTGCTAGCGGCCGGGGAGCTGTTTTTT
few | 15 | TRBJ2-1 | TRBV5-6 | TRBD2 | CASSLGRGTYNEQFF | TGTGCCAGCAGCTTGGGGCGGGGGACCTACAATGAGCAGTTCTTC
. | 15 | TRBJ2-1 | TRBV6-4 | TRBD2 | CASRTYSGSLDEQFF | TGTGCCAGCAGGACATATAGCGGGAGTCTGGATGAGCAGTTCTTC
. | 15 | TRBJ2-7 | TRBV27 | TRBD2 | CASSSRLAGLYEQYF | TGTGCCAGCAGTTCCCGACTAGCGGGCCTGTACGAGCAGTACTTC
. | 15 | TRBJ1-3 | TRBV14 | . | CASSSTGTSGNTIYF | TGTGCCAGCAGCTCCACAGGGACCTCTGGAAACACCATATATTTT
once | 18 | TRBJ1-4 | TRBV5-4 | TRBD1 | CASSRGGDRVSRFGKLFF | TGTGCCAGCAGCCGTGGTGGGGACAGGGTTTCAAGGTTCGGAAAACTGTTTTTT
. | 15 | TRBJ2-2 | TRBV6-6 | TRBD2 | CASRLAGANTGELFF | TGTGCCAGCAGATTAGCGGGCGCCAACACCGGGGAGCTGTTTTTT
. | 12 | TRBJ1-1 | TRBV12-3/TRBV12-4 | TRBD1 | CASSPQTGQAFF | TGTGCCAGCAGTCCTCAGACAGGGCAAGCTTTCTTT
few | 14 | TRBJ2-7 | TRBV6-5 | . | CASSIRRGLNEQYF | TGTGCCAGCAGTATCCGAAGGGGGTTGAACGAGCAGTACTTC
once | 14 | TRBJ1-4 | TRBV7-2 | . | CATSSGGLYEKLFF | TGTGCCACCTCTTCGGGGGGGTTATATGAAAAACTGTTTTTT
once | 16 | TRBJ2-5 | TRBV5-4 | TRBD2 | CASSFDGSGGGETQYF | TGTGCCAGCAGCTTTGATGGGAGCGGGGGGGGTGAGACCCAGTACTTC
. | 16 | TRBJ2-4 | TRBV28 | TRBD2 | CASSPPTSGGLNIQYF | TGTGCCAGCAGTCCTCCGACTAGCGGGGGGTTAAACATTCAGTACTTC
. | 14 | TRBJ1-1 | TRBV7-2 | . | CASSLTETGTEAFF | TGTGCCAGCAGCTTGACAGAAACGGGCACTGAAGCTTTCTTT
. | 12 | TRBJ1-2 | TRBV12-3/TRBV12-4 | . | CASSLELYGYTF | TGTGCCAGCAGTTTAGAACTATATGGCTACACCTTC
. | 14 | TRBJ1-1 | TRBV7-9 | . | CASSFNRANTEAFF | TGTGCCAGCAGCTTTAACAGGGCGAACACTGAAGCTTTCTTT
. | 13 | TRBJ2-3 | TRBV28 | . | CASSSPGTDTQYF | TGTGCCAGCAGTTCCCCGGGCACAGATACGCAGTATTTT
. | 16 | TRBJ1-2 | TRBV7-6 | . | CASSPPRAGANYGYTF | TGTGCCAGCAGCCCCCCCCGGGCAGGGGCTAACTATGGCTACACCTTC
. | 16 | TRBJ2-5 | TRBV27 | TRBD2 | CASSRRNSGGVETQYF | TGTGCCAGCAGTCGACGCAATAGCGGGGGCGTCGAGACCCAGTACTTC
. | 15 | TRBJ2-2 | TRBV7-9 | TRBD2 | CASSFSGRYTGELFF | TGTGCCAGCAGCTTTAGCGGGAGGTACACCGGGGAGCTGTTTTTT
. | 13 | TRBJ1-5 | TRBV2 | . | CASRFQGNQPQHF | TGTGCCAGCAGGTTCCAGGGCAATCAGCCCCAGCATTTT
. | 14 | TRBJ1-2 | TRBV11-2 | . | CASSLDRGGDGYTF | TGTGCCAGCAGCTTAGATAGAGGGGGTGATGGCTACACCTTC
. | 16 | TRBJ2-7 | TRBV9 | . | CASSVGEGQSSYEQYF | TGTGCCAGCAGCGTAGGTGAAGGACAGAGCTCCTACGAGCAGTACTTC
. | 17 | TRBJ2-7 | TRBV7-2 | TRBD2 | CASSPRSLAGGLGEQYF | TGTGCCAGCTCCCCCCGGAGTCTAGCGGGAGGGCTAGGGGAGCAGTACTTC
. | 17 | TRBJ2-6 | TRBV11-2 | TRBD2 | CASSLGGLVIGANVLTF | TGTGCCAGCAGCTTAGGGGGACTAGTGATTGGGGCCAACGTCCTGACTTTC
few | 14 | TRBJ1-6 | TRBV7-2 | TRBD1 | CASSVRQGPSPLHF | TGTGCCAGCAGCGTAAGACAGGGTCCTTCACCCCTCCACTTT
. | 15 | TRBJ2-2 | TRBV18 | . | CASSRGTTNTGELFF | TGTGCCAGCTCGAGGGGGACGACGAACACCGGGGAGCTGTTTTTT
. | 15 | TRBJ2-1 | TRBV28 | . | CASSFMASEYNEQFF | TGTGCCAGCAGTTTCATGGCTAGCGAGTACAATGAGCAGTTCTTC
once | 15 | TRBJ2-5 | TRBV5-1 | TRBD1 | CASSLGAGGAETQYF | TGCGCCAGCAGCTTGGGGGCAGGGGGCGCGGAGACCCAGTACTTC